This TCR beta chain was recovered during a study of human T cells and chemical hapten exposure. General study points: TCRs above 1 in 1000 frequency did not change with DPC sensitization.

Whole blood that had not been fractionated was the source of extracted total RNA. The table lists this clonotype with a few counts. Its target is not known. Unique molecular identifiers were attached to individual cDNA molecules within the library. The authors' processing: Samples had a median of approximately 89,000 TCRs, ranging roughly 23,224 to 690,600. A single record per CDR3 protein comes from TCRdb applying MiXCR to the 5' RACE reads. The V and J calls shown here were made by TCRdb, not taken from the authors' results. The data show tens of thousands of distinct CDR3 sequences, less than 9.5% seen once. The germline V gene has CDR1 SGHVS and CDR2 FNYEAQ. This CDR3 spans 15 amino acids. V lost 6 bases, J lost 4 bases, and 4 bases stayed unmatched.

The TCR was taken from a male donor in good health. The genes are TRBV7-6 and TRBJ2-2, with 11 bases fitting TRBD1. The CDR3 is CASSPGTGGTGELFF. CDR3 DNA sequence: TGTGCCAGCAGTCCCGGGACAGGGGGCACCGGGGAGCTGTTTTTT.